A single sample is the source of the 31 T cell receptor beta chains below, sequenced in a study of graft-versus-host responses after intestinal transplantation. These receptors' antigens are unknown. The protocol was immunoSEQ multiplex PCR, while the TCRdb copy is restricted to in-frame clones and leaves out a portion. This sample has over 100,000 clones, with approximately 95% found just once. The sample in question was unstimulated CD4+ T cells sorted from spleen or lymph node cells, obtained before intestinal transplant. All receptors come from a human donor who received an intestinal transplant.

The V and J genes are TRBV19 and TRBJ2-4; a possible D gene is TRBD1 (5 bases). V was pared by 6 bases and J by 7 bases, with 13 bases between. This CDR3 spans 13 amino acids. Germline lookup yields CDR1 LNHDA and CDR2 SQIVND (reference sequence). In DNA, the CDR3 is TGTGCCAGTAGCGGCATTTCAGGGAACATTCAGTACTTC. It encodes CASSGISGNIQYF.

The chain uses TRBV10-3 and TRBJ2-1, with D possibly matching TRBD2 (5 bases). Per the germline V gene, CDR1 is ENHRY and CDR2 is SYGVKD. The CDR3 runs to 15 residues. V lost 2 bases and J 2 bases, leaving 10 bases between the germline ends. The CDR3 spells CAISELVSAYNEQFF. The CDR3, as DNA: TGTGCCATCAGTGAGCTCGTTAGCGCCTACAATGAGCAGTTCTTC.

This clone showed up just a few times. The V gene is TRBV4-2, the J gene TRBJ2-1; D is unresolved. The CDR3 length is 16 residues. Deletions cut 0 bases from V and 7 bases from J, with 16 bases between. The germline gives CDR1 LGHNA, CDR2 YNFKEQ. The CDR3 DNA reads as TGTGCCAGCAGCCAAGATCGGGTAGCTGCTAGAAATGAGCAGTTCTTC. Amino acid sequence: CASSQDRVAARNEQFF.

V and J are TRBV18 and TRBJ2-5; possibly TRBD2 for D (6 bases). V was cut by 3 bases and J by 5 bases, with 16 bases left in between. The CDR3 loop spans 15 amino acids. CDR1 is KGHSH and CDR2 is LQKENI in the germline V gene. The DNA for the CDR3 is TGTGCCAGCTCACCGATGGAGGGGACCTTCGAGACCCAGTACTTC. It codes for CASSPMEGTFETQYF.

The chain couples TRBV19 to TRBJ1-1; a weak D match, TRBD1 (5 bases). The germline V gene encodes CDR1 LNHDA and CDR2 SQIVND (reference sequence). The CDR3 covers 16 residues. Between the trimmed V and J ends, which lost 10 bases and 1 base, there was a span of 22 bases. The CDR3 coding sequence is TGTGCCACCACTCTTTACGGGTCAGGGCGGAACACTGAAGCTTTCTTT. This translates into CATTLYGSGRNTEAFF.

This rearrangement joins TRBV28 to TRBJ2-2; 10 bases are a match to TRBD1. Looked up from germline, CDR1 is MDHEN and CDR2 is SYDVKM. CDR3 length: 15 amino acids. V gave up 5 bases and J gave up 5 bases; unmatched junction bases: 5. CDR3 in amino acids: CASSRQGAYTGELFF. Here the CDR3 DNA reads TGTGCCAGCAGTAGACAGGGGGCGTATACCGGGGAGCTGTTTTTT.

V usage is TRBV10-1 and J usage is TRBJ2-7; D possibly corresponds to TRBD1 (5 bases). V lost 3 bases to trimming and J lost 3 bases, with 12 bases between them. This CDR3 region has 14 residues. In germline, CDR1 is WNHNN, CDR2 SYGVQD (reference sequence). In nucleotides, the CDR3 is TGCGCCAGCAGTGAAGGACACGGGTTCTACGAGCAGTACTTC. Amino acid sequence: CASSEGHGFYEQYF.

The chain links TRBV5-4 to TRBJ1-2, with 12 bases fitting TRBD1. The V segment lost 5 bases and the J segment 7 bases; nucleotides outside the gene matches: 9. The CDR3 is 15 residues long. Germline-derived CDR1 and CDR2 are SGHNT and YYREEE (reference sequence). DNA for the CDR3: TGTGCCAGCAGACAACCGGGACAGGGGGCGGGTGGCTACACCTTC. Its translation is CASRQPGQGAGGYTF.

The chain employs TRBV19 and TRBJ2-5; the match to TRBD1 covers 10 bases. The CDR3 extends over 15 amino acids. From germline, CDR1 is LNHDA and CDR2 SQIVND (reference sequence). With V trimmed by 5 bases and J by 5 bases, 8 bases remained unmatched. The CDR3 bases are TGTGCCAGTAGTCTCTGGACAGGGGGGAAGGAGACCCAGTACTTC. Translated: CASSLWTGGKETQYF.

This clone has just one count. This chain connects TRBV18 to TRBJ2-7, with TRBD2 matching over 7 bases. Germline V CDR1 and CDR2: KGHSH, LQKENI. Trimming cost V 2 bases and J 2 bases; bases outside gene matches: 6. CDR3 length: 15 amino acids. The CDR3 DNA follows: TGTGCCAGCTCACCAGGGGGGGTCCCACCCTACGAGCAGTACTTC. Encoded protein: CASSPGGVPPYEQYF.

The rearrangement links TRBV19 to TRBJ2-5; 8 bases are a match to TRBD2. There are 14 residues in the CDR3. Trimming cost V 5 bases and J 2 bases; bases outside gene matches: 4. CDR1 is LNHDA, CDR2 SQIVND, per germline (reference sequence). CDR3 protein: CASSPGLAQETQYF. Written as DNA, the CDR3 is TGTGCCAGTAGTCCTGGACTAGCACAAGAGACCCAGTACTTC.

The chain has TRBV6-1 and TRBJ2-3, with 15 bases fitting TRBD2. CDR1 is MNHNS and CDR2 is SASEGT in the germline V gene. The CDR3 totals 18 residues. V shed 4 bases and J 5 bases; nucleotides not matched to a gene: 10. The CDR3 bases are TGTGCCAGCAGTGGGGGGGGGCCGGGACTAGCGGGAGGAGATACGCAGTATTTT. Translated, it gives CASSGGGPGLAGGDTQYF.

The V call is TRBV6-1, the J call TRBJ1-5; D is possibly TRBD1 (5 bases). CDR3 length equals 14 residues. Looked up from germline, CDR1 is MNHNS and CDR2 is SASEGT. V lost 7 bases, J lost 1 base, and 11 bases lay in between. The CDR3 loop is CASTWGNSNQPQHF. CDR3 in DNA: TGTGCCAGCACCTGGGGCAACAGCAATCAGCCCCAGCATTTT.

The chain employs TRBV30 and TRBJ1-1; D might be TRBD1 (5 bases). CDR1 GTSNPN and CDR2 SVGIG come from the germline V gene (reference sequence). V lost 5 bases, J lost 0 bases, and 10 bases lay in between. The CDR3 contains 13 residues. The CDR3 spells CAWGAGVNTEAFF. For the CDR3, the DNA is TGTGCCTGGGGGGCCGGAGTGAACACTGAAGCTTTCTTT.

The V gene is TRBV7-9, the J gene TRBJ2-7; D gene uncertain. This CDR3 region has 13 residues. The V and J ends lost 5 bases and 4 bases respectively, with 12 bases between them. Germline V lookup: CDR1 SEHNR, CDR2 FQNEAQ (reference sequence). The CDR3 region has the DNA TGTGCCAGCAGCCCTTTCCCCGGGTACGAGCAGTACTTC. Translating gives CASSPFPGYEQYF. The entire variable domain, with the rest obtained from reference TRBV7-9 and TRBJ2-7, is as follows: DTGVSQNPRHKITKRGQNVTFRCDPISEHNRLYWYRQTLGQGPEFLTYFQNEAQLEKSRLLSDRFSAERPKGSFSTLEIQRTEQGDSAMYLCASSPFPGYEQYFGPGTRLTVT.

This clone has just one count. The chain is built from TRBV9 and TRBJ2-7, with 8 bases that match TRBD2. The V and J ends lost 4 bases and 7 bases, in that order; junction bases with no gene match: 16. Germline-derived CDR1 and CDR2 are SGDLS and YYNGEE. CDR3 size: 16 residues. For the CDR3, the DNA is TGTGCCAGCAGCCCCACTCGGGGGGGCCAAGTGCTGGAGCAGTACTTC. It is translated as CASSPTRGGQVLEQYF.

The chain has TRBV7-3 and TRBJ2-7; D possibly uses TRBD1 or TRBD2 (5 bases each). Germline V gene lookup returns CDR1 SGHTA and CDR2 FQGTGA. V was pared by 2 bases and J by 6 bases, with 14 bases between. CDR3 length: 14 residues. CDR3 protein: CASSLSGSGGEQYF. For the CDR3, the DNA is TGTGCCAGCAGCTTATCTGGTTCTGGGGGCGAGCAGTACTTC.

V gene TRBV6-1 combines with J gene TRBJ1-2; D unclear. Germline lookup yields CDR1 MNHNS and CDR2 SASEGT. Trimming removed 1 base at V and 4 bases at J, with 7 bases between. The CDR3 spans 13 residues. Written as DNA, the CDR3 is TGTGCCAGCAGTGAAGTGTCGGTCTATGGCTACACCTTC. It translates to CASSEVSVYGYTF.

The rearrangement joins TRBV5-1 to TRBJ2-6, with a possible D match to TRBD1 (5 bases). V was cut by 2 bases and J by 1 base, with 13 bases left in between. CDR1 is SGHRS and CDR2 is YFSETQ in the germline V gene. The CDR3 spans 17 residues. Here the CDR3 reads CASSLPGPASGANVLTF. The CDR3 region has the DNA TGCGCCAGCAGCTTACCAGGGCCCGCTTCTGGGGCCAACGTCCTGACTTTC.

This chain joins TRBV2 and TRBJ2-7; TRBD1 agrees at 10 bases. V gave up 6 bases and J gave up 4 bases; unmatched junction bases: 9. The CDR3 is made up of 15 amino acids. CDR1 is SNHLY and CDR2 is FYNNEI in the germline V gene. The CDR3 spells CASRDRTGGGYEQYF. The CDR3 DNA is TGTGCCAGCAGGGACCGGACAGGGGGAGGGTACGAGCAGTACTTC.

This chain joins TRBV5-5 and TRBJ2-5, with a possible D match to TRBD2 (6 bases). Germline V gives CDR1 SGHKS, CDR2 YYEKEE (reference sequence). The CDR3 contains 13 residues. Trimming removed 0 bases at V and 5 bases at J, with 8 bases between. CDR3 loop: CASSLARGETQYF. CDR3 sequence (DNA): TGTGCCAGCAGCTTGGCCCGGGGGGAGACCCAGTACTTC.

The CDR3 DNA follows: TGTGCCAGCAGCCGCCGGACTCCCTACGAGCAGTACTTC. Translation gives CASSRRTPYEQYF. The rearrangement joins TRBV27 to TRBJ2-7; weak D call: TRBD2 (5 bases). The CDR3 consists of 13 residues. Germline CDR1 is MNHEY and CDR2 is SMNVEV (reference sequence). V gave up 6 bases and J gave up 2 bases, with 11 bases separating them.

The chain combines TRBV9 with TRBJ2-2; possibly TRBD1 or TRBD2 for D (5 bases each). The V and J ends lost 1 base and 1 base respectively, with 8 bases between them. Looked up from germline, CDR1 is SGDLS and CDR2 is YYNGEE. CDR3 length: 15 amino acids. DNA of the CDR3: TGTGCCAGCAGCGTAAGTGGGGGGAACACCGGGGAGCTGTTTTTT. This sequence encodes CASSVSGGNTGELFF.

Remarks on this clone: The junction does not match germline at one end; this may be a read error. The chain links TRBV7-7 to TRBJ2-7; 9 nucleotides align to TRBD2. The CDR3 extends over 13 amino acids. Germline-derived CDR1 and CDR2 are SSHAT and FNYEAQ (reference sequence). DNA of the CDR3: TGTGCTAGCAGCCTACGCGGGAGGGACGAGCAGTACTTC. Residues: CASSLRGRDEQYF. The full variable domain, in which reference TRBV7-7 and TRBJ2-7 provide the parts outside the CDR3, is GAGVSQSPRYKVTKRGQDVTLRCDPISSHATLYWYQQALGQGPEFLTYFNYEAQPDKSGLPSDRFSAERPEGSISTLTIQRTEQRDSAMYRCASSLRGRDEQYFGPGTRLTVT.

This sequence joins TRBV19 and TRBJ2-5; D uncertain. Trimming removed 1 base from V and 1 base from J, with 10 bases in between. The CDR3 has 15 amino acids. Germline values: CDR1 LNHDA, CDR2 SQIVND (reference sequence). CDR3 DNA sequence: TGTGCCAGTAGTATAGGCGCCGTGGGCCAAGAGACCCAGTACTTC. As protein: CASSIGAVGQETQYF.

The CDR3 reads CASSFSTGRDGFGYTF. The CDR3, as DNA: TGTGCCAGCAGTTTCAGCACAGGGAGGGATGGGTTTGGCTACACCTTC. J is TRBJ1-2 and V is TRBV6-5, with D tentatively TRBD1 (6 bases). V was clipped by 4 bases and J by 7 bases, with 22 bases between them. Germline V lookup: CDR1 MNHEY, CDR2 SVGAGI. This CDR3 has 16 residues.

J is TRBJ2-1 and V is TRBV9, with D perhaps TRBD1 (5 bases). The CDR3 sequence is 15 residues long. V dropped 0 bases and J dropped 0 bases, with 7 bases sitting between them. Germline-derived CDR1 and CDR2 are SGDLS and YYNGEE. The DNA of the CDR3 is TGTGCCAGCAGCGTAGGGGGCATCTCCTACAATGAGCAGTTCTTC. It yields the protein CASSVGGISYNEQFF.

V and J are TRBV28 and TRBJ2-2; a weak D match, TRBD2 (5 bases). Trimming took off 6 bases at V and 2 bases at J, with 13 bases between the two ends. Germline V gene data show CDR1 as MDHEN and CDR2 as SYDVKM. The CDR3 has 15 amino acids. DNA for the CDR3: TGTGCCAGCAGGCGACCGGGATACAACACCGGGGAGCTGTTTTTT. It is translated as CASRRPGYNTGELFF.

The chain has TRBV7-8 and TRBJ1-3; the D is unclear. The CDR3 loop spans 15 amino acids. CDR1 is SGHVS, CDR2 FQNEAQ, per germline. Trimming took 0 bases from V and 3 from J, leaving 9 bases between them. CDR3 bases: TGTGCCAGCAGCTTAGCTACAGCCGATGGAAACACCATATATTTT. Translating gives CASSLATADGNTIYF.

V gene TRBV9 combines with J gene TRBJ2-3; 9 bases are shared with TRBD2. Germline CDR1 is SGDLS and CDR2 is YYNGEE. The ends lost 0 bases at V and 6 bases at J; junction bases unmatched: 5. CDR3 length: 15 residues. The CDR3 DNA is TGTGCCAGCAGCGTAGTAGCGGGGGTTTGGGATACGCAGTATTTT. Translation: CASSVVAGVWDTQYF.

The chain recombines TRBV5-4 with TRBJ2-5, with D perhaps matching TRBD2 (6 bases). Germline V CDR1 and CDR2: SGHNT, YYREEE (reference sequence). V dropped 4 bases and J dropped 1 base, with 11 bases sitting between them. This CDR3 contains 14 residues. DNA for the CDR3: TGTGCCAGCAGCGCGGGGACTGCCCAAGAGACCCAGTACTTC. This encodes CASSAGTAQETQYF. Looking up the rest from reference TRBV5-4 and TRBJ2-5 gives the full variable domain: ETGVTQSPTHLIKTRGQQVTLRCSSQSGHNTVSWYQQALGQGPQFIFQYYREEENGRGNFPPRFSGLQFPNYSSELNVNALELDDSALYLCASSAGTAQETQYFGPGTRLLVL.